The sample holds one count of the clone carrying this T cell receptor (beta chain). The antigen is undetermined. The source of the sample is a study of T cell responses to AZD1222 COVID-19 vaccine. Trimming cost V 2 bases and J 1 base, with 12 bases left between them. Germline V gene data show CDR1 as SGHKS and CDR2 as YYEKEE (reference sequence). The CDR3 loop spans 15 amino acids. The protocol was immunoSEQ multiplex PCR, while the TCRdb copy is restricted to in-frame clones and leaves out a portion. The table has more than 130,000 clones, over 75% seen once. Regarding the study as a whole: Regions 160-218 and 743-854 dominated among vaccine-associated CD4 TCRs spanning spike.

The gene calls are TRBV5-5 and TRBJ1-1; D gene uncertain. The sample here was peripheral blood, taken on day 0 of AZD1222 vaccination. The TCR originated in an adult in good health. The CDR3 bases are TGTGCCAGCAGCTTTCAGTCCTCAAGGAACACTGAAGCTTTCTTT. Its protein is CASSFQSSRNTEAFF.